What follows are 5 T cell receptor beta chains derived from one specimen sequenced in a study of neoadjuvant anti-PD-1 for oral cavity cancer. Time point indicated: after neoadjuvant nivolumab, at surgical resection. This table comes from immunoSEQ multiplex PCR, and its TCRdb copy is limited to in-frame clones, with some not included. The sample has roughly 20,000 clones, under 55% seen once; the top ten hold under 50%. The sample in question was tumor tissue, obtained after nivolumab (anti-PD-1) treatment. Every receptor here comes from a person aged 40 to 85 with oral cavity squamous cell carcinoma.

In this sample, this clone turned up a few times. The J gene is TRBJ1-1, the V gene TRBV15; 8 bases agree with TRBD1. The V segment lost 6 bases and the J segment 1 base; nucleotides outside the gene matches: 1. The germline V gene encodes CDR1 LNHNV and CDR2 YYDKDF (reference sequence). This CDR3 contains 13 residues. The CDR3: CATRTGANTEAFF. The CDR3 DNA is TGTGCCACCAGGACAGGGGCGAACACTGAAGCTTTCTTT. The full variable domain, its missing parts supplied by reference TRBV15 and TRBJ1-1, is DAMVIQNPRYQVTQFGKPVTLSCSQTLNHNVMYWYQQKSSQAPKLLFHYYDKDFNNEADTPDNFQSRRPNTSFCFLDIRSPGLGDTAMYLCATRTGANTEAFFGQGTRLTVV.

In its sample, this clone was seen a few times. This sequence joins TRBV10-2 and TRBJ2-1; no definite D call. Trimming cost V 0 bases and J 3 bases, with 15 bases left between them. CDR1 is WSHSY, CDR2 SAAADI, per germline. The CDR3 is 17 amino acids. Written as DNA, the CDR3 is TGCGCCAGCAGTGAGTCGATGCAATGGACCAACTACAATGAGCAGTTCTTC. Protein sequence: CASSESMQWTNYNEQFF.

The chain carries TRBV4-3 and TRBJ2-7; 8 positions agree with TRBD1. Germline values: CDR1 LGHNA, CDR2 YSLEER. J gave up 4 bases and V 4 bases, and 6 bases lay outside the gene matches. The CDR3 runs to 14 residues. The CDR3 coding sequence is TGCGCCAGCAGCCTCAGACAGGGGAAGTACGAGCAGTACTTC. It translates to CASSLRQGKYEQYF.

This sequence joins TRBV19 and TRBJ1-5; TRBD1 matches 9 bases. The CDR3 loop spans 14 amino acids. V shed 6 bases and J 2 bases; nucleotides not matched to a gene: 2. Looked up from germline, CDR1 is LNHDA and CDR2 is SQIVND (reference sequence). The chain's CDR3 is CASSRDRGNQPQHF. The CDR3 nucleotides are TGTGCCAGTAGCCGGGACAGGGGCAATCAGCCCCAGCATTTT.

This clone was counted between two and nine times. V and J are TRBV6-5 and TRBJ1-1; D is possibly TRBD1 (5 bases). The germline V and J ends were trimmed by 5 bases and 5 bases, with 15 bases remaining between them. This CDR3 contains 14 residues. The germline CDR1 and CDR2 sequences are MNHEY and SVGAGI. The CDR3 loop reads CASSPPGGETEAFF. In DNA form, the CDR3 reads TGTGCCAGCAGTCCCCCCGGGGGAGAAACTGAAGCTTTCTTT.